The clone carrying this TCR beta chain was observed a handful of times. This record comes from a study of blood T cell repertoires in COVID-19. About the research overall: Both acute and convalescent COVID-19 samples were obtained from the United States, Italy and Spain.

CDR3 length: 17 residues. Germline values: CDR1 KGHDR, CDR2 SFDVKD. Trimming left V 5 bases short and J 3 bases short, with 20 bases between. Profiled with immunoSEQ multiplex PCR; TCRdb holds only in-frame clones, not every one. The sample includes 85,000 to 130,000 clones, roughly 92% of them seen just once. The material sequenced was peripheral blood. The clonotype originates from a man between 65 and 85 years old with acute or convalescent COVID-19. The rearrangement uses TRBV24-1 and TRBJ2-3, with D perhaps TRBD2 (7 bases). DNA for the CDR3: TGTGCCACCAGTGTCGGAAGGGGGGGCGAGTGGACAGATACGCAGTATTTT. Amino acid sequence: CATSVGRGGEWTDTQYF.